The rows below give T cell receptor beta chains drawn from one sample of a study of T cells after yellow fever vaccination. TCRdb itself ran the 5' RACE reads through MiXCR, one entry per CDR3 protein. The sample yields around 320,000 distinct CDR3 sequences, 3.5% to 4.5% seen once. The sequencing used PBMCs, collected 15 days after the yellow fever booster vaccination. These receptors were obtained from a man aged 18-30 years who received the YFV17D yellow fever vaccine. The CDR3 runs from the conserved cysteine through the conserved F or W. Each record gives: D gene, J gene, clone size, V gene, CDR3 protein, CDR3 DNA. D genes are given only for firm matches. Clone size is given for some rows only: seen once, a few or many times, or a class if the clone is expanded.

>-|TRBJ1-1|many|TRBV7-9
CASTLRGLVNTEAFF
TGTGCCAGCACCCTGCGGGGCCTGGTGAACACTGAAGCTTTCTTT
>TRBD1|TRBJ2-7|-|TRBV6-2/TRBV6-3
CASRGGRTGYLINPYEQYF
TGTGCCAGCAGAGGGGGAAGGACAGGTTATTTAATCAATCCCTACGAGCAGTACTTC
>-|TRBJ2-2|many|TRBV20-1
CSATETNTGELFF
TGCAGTGCTACTGAGACCAACACCGGGGAGCTGTTTTTT
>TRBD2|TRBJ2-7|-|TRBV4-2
CASSQDQASGGIVYEQYF
TGTGCCAGCAGCCAAGATCAGGCTAGCGGGGGGATCGTTTACGAGCAGTACTTC
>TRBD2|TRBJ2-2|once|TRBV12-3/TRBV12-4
CASSFPRGVFTGELFF
TGTGCCAGCAGTTTTCCGCGGGGGGTTTTCACCGGGGAGCTGTTTTTT
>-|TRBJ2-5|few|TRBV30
CAWSVWGGAETQYF
TGTGCCTGGAGTGTGTGGGGGGGGGCGGAGACCCAGTACTTC
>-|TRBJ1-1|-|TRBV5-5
CASSLLTQNTEAFF
TGTGCCAGCTCACTTTTAACTCAAAACACTGAAGCTTTCTTT
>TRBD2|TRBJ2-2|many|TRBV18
CASSPLVTSGGPLSNTGELFF
TGTGCCAGCTCACCACTGGTGACTAGCGGGGGCCCTCTCTCGAACACCGGGGAGCTGTTTTTT
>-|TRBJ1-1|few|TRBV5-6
CASSLGAATFF
TGTGCCAGCAGCTTGGGGGCCGCCACTTTCTTT
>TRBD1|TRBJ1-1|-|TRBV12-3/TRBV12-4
CASRPGTGVEAFF
TGTGCCAGCAGACCCGGGACAGGGGTTGAAGCTTTCTTT
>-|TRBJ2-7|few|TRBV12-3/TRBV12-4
CASSWEKANEQYF
TGTGCCAGCAGTTGGGAAAAGGCTAACGAGCAGTACTTC
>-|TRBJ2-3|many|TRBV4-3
CASSQEPPVGIKTDTQYF
TGCGCCAGCAGCCAAGAACCTCCCGTCGGGATCAAAACAGATACGCAGTATTTT
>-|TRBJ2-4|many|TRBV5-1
CASSLEGEPNIQYF
TGCGCCAGCAGCTTGGAGGGGGAGCCCAACATTCAGTACTTC
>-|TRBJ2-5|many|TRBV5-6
CASSDVRRPQETQYF
TGTGCCAGCAGCGACGTACGACGGCCTCAAGAGACCCAGTACTTC
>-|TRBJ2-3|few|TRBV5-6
CASSTWGGLPNTQYF
TGTGCCAGCAGCACCTGGGGGGGGCTTCCAAATACGCAGTATTTT
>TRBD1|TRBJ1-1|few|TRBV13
CASSLGQGEVTEAFF
TGTGCCAGCAGCTTAGGGCAGGGGGAGGTCACTGAAGCTTTCTTT
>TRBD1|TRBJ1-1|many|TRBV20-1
CSARQGGTNTEAFF
TGCAGTGCAAGACAGGGGGGGACGAACACTGAAGCTTTCTTT
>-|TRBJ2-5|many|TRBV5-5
CASTLGPSQTQYF
TGTGCCAGCACACTGGGTCCCAGTCAGACCCAGTACTTC
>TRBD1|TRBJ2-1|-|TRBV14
CASSQNRGWDNEQFF
TGTGCCAGCAGCCAAAACAGGGGTTGGGACAATGAGCAGTTCTTC
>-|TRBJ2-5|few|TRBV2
CASSGISASRETQYF
TGTGCCAGCAGTGGGATTAGCGCATCTAGGGAGACCCAGTACTTC
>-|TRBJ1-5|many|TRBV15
CATSRVPGPQPQHF
TGTGCCACCAGCAGAGTCCCAGGGCCCCAGCCCCAGCATTTT
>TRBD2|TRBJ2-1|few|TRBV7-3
CASSLSPSGAVSSYNEQFF
TGTGCCAGCAGCTTATCCCCTAGCGGGGCCGTTAGCTCCTACAATGAGCAGTTCTTC
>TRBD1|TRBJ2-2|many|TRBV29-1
CSVEAHRGTGELFF
TGCAGCGTTGAAGCGCACAGGGGCACCGGGGAGCTGTTTTTT
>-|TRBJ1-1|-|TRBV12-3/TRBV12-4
CASRRGAATEAFF
TGTGCCAGCAGGCGAGGGGCTGCGACTGAAGCTTTCTTT
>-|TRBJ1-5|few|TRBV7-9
CASSLQHSEQPQHF
TGTGCCAGCAGCTTACAGCATAGTGAACAGCCCCAGCATTTT
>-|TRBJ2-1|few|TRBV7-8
CASSPHGVSNEQFF
TGTGCCAGCAGCCCTCACGGGGTATCCAATGAGCAGTTCTTC
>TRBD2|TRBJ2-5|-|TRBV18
CASSAGGGSQETQYF
TGTGCCAGCTCCGCCGGGGGGGGGTCCCAAGAGACCCAGTACTTC